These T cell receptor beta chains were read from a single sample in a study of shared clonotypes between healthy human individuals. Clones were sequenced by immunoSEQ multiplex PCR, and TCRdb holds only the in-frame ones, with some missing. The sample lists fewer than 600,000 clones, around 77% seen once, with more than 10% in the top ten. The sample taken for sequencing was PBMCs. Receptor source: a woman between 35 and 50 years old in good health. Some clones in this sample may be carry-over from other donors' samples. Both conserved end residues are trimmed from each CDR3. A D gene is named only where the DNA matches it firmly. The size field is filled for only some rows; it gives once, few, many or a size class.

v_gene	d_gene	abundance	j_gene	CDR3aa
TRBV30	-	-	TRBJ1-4	AWYKDSEKLF
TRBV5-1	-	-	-	ASSYVGGSVSEQY
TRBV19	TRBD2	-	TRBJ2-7	ASSIGGGLSYEQY
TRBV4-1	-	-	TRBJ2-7	ASSQLFSGQGSFKY
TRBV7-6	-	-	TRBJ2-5	ASSPQFRDPETQY
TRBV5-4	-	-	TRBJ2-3	ASSLSPRGTDTQY
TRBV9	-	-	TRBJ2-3	ASSVGVVLGGRTDTQY
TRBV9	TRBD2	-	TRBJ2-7	ASSGTPTSGIYEQY
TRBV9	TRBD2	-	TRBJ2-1	ASSVASTGGAYNEQF
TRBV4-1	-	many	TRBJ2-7	ASSLAVPYEQY
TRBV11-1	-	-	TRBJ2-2	ASSPAGLGSGAGELF